This TCR beta chain was sequenced during a study of identical twins. V was shortened by 2 bases and J by 1 base, with 9 bases between the two germline ends. The CDR3 runs to 15 residues. Per germline, CDR1 MGHRA and CDR2 YSYEKL. Addition of a universal primer site occurred through template switching, and cDNA carried unique molecular identifiers. Each CDR3 protein is one row after TCRdb ran MiXCR on the 5' RACE reads. There are fewer than 250,000 distinct CDR3 sequences in the sample; roughly 7% occur only once, and roughly 3.7% lies in the top ten. Study findings and constraints: Clonotypes of the beta chain that were abundant in cord blood carried fewer insertions (memory repertoires showed none). The authors noted that invariant MAIT and iNKT cells could partly confound zero-insertion analyses.

This clonotype has a handful of counts. Its specificity is unknown. Separately, the same data were catalogued under a study of yellow fever vaccine responses in identical twins.

The chain employs TRBV4-1 and TRBJ1-5; D unclear. This receptor was taken from a woman between 18 and 30 years old in good health. Sequencing was done on a sample of memory (CD45RO+) T cells sorted from blood. The CDR3 bases are TGCGCCAGCAGCCAACTGTTCCCAAGCAATCAGCCCCAGCATTTT. Protein product: CASSQLFPSNQPQHF.